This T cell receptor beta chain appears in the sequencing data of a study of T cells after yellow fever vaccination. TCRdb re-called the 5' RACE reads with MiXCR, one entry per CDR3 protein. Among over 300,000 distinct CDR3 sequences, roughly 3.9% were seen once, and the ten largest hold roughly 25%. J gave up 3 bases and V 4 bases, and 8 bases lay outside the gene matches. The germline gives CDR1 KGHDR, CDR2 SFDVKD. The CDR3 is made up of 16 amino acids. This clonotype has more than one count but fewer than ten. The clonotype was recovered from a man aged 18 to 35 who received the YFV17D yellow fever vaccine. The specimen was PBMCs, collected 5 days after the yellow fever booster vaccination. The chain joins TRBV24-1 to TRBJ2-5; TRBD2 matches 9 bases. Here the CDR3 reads CATSDPGTSLKETQYF. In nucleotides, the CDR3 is TGTGCCACCAGTGACCCCGGGACTAGCTTGAAAGAGACCCAGTACTTC.